The clone carrying this T cell receptor beta chain was seen a few times. Each patient experienced a relapse that followed autologous stem cell transplantation, and brentuximab vedotin exposure varied. The sample originates from a study of PD-1 blockade in classical Hodgkin lymphoma. Here immunoSEQ multiplex PCR was the method, and the copy in TCRdb shows in-frame clones only, minus some. The sample yields about 94,000 clones, approximately 89% seen once. Sequenced here: peripheral blood mononuclear cells (PBMCs), sampled before the second cycle of nivolumab. The TCR was taken from a human donor with classical Hodgkin lymphoma.

The CDR3 loop reads CASSLVGGQGPYNEQFF. DNA of the CDR3: TGTGCCAGCAGCTTAGTAGGTGGACAGGGCCCTTACAATGAGCAGTTCTTC. The rearrangement joins TRBV7-9 to TRBJ2-1, with TRBD1 matching over 8 bases. Germline lookup yields CDR1 SEHNR and CDR2 FQNEAQ (reference sequence). CDR3 size: 17 residues. V lost 1 base and J lost 4; bases outside the gene matches: 9.